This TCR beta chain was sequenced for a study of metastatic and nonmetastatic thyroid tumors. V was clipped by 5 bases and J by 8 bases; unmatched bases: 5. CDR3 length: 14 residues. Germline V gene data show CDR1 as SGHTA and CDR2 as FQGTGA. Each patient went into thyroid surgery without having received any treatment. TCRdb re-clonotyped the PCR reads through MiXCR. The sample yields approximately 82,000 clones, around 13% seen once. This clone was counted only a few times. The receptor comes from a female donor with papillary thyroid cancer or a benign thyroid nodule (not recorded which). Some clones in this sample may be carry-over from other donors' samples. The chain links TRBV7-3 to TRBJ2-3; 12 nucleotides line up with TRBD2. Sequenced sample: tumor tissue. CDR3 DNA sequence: TGTGCCAGCAGCCCCCTAGCGGGAGGGAGTACGCAGTATTTT. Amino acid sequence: CASSPLAGGSTQYF.